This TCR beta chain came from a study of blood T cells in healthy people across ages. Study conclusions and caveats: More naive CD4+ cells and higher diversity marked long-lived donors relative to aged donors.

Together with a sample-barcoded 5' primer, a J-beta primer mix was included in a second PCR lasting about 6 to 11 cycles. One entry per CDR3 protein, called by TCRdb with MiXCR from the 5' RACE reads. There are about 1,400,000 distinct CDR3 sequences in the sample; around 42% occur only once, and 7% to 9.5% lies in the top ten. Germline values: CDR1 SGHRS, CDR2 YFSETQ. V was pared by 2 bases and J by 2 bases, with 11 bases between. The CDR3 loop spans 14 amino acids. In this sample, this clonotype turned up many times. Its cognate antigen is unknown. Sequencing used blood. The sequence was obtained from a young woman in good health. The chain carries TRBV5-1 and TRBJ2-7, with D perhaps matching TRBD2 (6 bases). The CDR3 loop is CASSFGTGTYEQYF. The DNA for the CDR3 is TGCGCCAGCAGCTTCGGGACTGGGACCTACGAGCAGTACTTC.